The 20 T cell receptor beta chains listed next were all sequenced from one sample in a study of CD8 T cells in Susac syndrome. Random hexamers primed reverse transcription of 0.5 to 1 ug RNA. A single record per CDR3 protein comes from TCRdb applying MiXCR to the immunoSEQ multiplex PCR reads. The sample has over 95,000 distinct CDR3 sequences, around 92% seen once. Sequences were obtained from CD8+ T cells from PBMCs. Receptors originate from a human donor in good health.

The rearrangement links TRBV29-1 to TRBJ1-3, with D unresolved. The germline gives CDR1 SQVTM, CDR2 ANQGSEA. The CDR3 is made up of 12 amino acids. The ends were cut back, 7 bases at V and 1 base at J, with 8 bases in the middle. The chain's CDR3 is CSGRLSGNTIYF. Written as DNA, the CDR3 is TGCAGCGGCCGGCTATCTGGAAACACCATATATTTT.

V gene TRBV9 combines with J gene TRBJ1-1; the D is unclear. The germline V and J ends were trimmed by 1 base and 0 bases, with 4 bases remaining between them. The CDR3 is made up of 13 amino acids. The germline V gene has CDR1 SGDLS and CDR2 YYNGEE. This CDR3 is CASSVSVNTEAFF. In DNA, the CDR3 is TGTGCCAGCAGCGTATCGGTGAACACTGAAGCTTTCTTT.

The rearrangement links TRBV20-1 to TRBJ1-3; 7 nucleotides line up with TRBD1. Germline CDR1 and CDR2: DFQATT and SNEGSKA (reference sequence). The trim removed 4 bases at V and 8 bases at J, leaving 11 bases unmatched. The CDR3 loop spans 14 amino acids. The CDR3 DNA is TGCAGTGCTACCATTAAGGGGGCGAGAGACACCATATATTTT. Translation: CSATIKGARDTIYF.

The genes are TRBV10-3 and TRBJ2-2; either TRBD1 or TRBD2 may fit D (5 bases each). In germline, CDR1 is ENHRY, CDR2 SYGVKD. CDR3 length: 13 amino acids. The V gene lost 7 bases and the J gene lost 4 bases, with 10 bases spanning the gap. In DNA form, the CDR3 reads TGTGCCATCACGAGGGACGGCACCGGGGAGCTGTTTTTT. Protein: CAITRDGTGELFF.

The chain links TRBV12-3 or TRBV12-4 to TRBJ2-2; 7 bases are a match to TRBD2. Trimming cost V 3 bases and J 6 bases; bases outside gene matches: 4. This CDR3 is built from 14 residues. The CDR3 spells CASSFSGRAGELFF. The CDR3 region has the DNA TGTGCCAGCAGTTTCTCAGGGAGGGCCGGGGAGCTGTTTTTT.

The chain couples TRBV7-9 to TRBJ1-5; a weak D match, TRBD1 (6 bases). There are 14 residues in the CDR3. CDR1 and CDR2 from the germline V gene are SEHNR and FQNEAQ (reference sequence). V lost 3 bases, J lost 7 bases, and 13 bases lay in between. In nucleotides, the CDR3 is TGTGCCAGCAGCTTTCCAGGGGAAATACAGCCCCAGCATTTT. Encoded protein: CASSFPGEIQPQHF. Based on the CDR3 plus reference TRBV7-9 and TRBJ1-5, the full variable domain is DTGVSQNPRHKITKRGQNVTFRCDPISEHNRLYWYRQTLGQGPEFLTYFQNEAQLEKSRLLSDRFSAERPKGSFSTLEIQRTEQGDSAMYLCASSFPGEIQPQHFGDGTRLSIL.

The chain employs TRBV18 and TRBJ2-1, with a tentative D call TRBD2 (6 bases). Germline V gene sequence: CDR1 KGHSH, CDR2 LQKENI. The CDR3 totals 12 residues. V was clipped by 2 bases and J by 13 bases, with 12 bases between them. In DNA, the CDR3 is TGTGCCAGCTCACCAGATAGCGGAGTTCAGTTCTTC. Protein product: CASSPDSGVQFF.

This clonotype was seen only a few times. The rearrangement uses TRBV7-9 and TRBJ1-1; the D gene is possibly TRBD1 (5 bases). V was trimmed by 1 base and J by 4 bases, leaving 10 bases between them. The CDR3 length is 14 residues. Germline CDR1 SEHNR, CDR2 FQNEAQ (reference sequence). The CDR3 sequence is CASSLGQGRTEAFF. In DNA, the CDR3 is TGTGCCAGCAGCTTAGGGCAGGGACGCACTGAAGCTTTCTTT.

This chain joins TRBV29-1 and TRBJ2-7; 11 nucleotides match TRBD2. In germline, CDR1 is SQVTM, CDR2 ANQGSEA. The V gene end was trimmed by 0 bases and the J gene end by 6 bases; junction bases not matched to a gene: 7. The CDR3 runs to 15 residues. Here the CDR3 reads CSVEEASGRFSEQYF. The CDR3 region has the DNA TGCAGCGTTGAAGAGGCTAGCGGGAGGTTTAGCGAGCAGTACTTC.

This clonotype was observed a handful of times. V gene TRBV27 combines with J gene TRBJ2-7; no reliable D call. This CDR3 is built from 13 residues. CDR1 and CDR2 (germline): MNHEY, SMNVEV (reference sequence). V lost 5 bases, J lost 6 bases, and 14 bases lay in between. CDR3 bases: TGTGCCAGCAGTCCCTCGGAGTCCCGCGAGCAGTACTTC. This translates into CASSPSESREQYF.

The chain links TRBV19 to TRBJ1-1; TRBD1 is a possible D gene (5 bases). Germline values: CDR1 LNHDA, CDR2 SQIVND (reference sequence). V lost 5 bases and J 1 base, leaving 8 bases between the germline ends. The CDR3 is 13 residues long. CDR3 DNA sequence: TGTGCCAGTAGTGGGGGGACGAACACTGAAGCTTTCTTT. Its translation is CASSGGTNTEAFF.

This clonotype was seen only once. The CDR3 DNA follows: TGTGCCAGTCAAGGCCCCGGGACACTTTTGCAGCGGAGCTCCTACAATGAGCAGTTCTTC. Translated, it gives CASQGPGTLLQRSSYNEQFF. The V and J genes are TRBV12-3 or TRBV12-4 and TRBJ2-1, with D perhaps matching TRBD1 (6 bases). The V end lost 9 bases, the J end lost 0 bases, and 30 bases lay between the germline ends. The CDR3 sequence is 20 residues long.

The chain links TRBV20-1 to TRBJ2-3; tentative D call: TRBD1 (5 bases). Germline lookup yields CDR1 DFQATT and CDR2 SNEGSKA (reference sequence). This CDR3 is built from 14 residues. DNA of the CDR3: TGCAGCAGAGTGAAGGGGTCAAGCACAGATACGCAGTATTTT. The encoded protein is CSRVKGSSTDTQYF.

The V and J genes are TRBV10-3 and TRBJ1-2, with unresolved D. The CDR3 runs to 13 residues. Germline assignment: CDR1 ENHRY and CDR2 SYGVKD. Trimming removed 7 bases at V and 0 bases at J, with 9 bases between. CDR3 protein: CAINIGSNYGYTF. For the CDR3, the DNA is TGTGCCATCAACATAGGTTCTAACTATGGCTACACCTTC.

This chain's CDR3 is CASSLTPGPVPMYEQYF. The CDR3 nucleotides read TGTGCCAGCAGCTTAACGCCTGGGCCCGTTCCCATGTACGAGCAGTACTTC. The genes are TRBV7-8 and TRBJ2-7; D remains ambiguous. V dropped 2 bases and J dropped 4 bases, with 21 bases sitting between them. The V gene's germline CDR1 is SGHVS and CDR2 FQNEAQ. The CDR3 covers 17 residues.

The chain links TRBV4-1 to TRBJ1-5; D unclear. Germline V gives CDR1 MGHRA, CDR2 YSYEKL. The CDR3 is made up of 12 amino acids. V shed 4 bases and J shed 9 bases, with 10 bases lying between them. CDR3 in amino acids: CASSPGVGPQHF. CDR3 nucleotide sequence: TGCGCCAGCAGCCCCGGAGTGGGGCCCCAGCATTTT.

V and J are TRBV6-2 or TRBV6-3 and TRBJ2-1; TRBD1 aligns across 9 bases. The V gene's germline CDR1 is MNHEY and CDR2 SVGEGT. The CDR3 has 18 residues. V dropped 2 bases and J dropped 0; count of bases not matched to a gene: 8. CDR3 nucleotide sequence: TGTGCCAGCAGTTACCCCGGGGGACAGGGTCTCTCCTACAATGAGCAGTTCTTC. This encodes CASSYPGGQGLSYNEQFF.

This clonotype appeared a single time. The V gene is TRBV4-3, the J gene TRBJ1-2; D uncertain. The V and J ends lost 1 base and 5 bases respectively, with 8 bases between them. This CDR3 has 13 amino acids. Germline CDR1 is LGHNA and CDR2 is YSLEER. The CDR3 coding sequence is TGCGCCAGCAGCCAAGCCCCGGGGTATGGCTACACCTTC. The encoded protein is CASSQAPGYGYTF.

This clonotype occurred once. This rearrangement joins TRBV4-3 to TRBJ1-1; the D gene is possibly TRBD1 (5 bases). V dropped 0 bases and J dropped 5 bases, with 10 bases sitting between them. The CDR3 is 14 residues long. Germline assignment: CDR1 LGHNA and CDR2 YSLEER. The CDR3 region is CASSQEATATEAFF. The CDR3 region has the DNA TGCGCCAGCAGCCAAGAGGCGACAGCGACTGAAGCTTTCTTT.

The gene calls are TRBV5-1 and TRBJ2-3; 7 bases agree with TRBD2. CDR1 is SGHRS and CDR2 is YFSETQ in the germline V gene. V trimming: 2 bases; J trimming: 2 bases; junction bases outside the gene matches: 5. This CDR3 has 15 residues. CDR3 coding DNA: TGCGCCAGCAGCTTCCCGGGGGGTGACACAGATACGCAGTATTTT. This translates into CASSFPGGDTDTQYF.